The rows below give T cell receptor beta chains drawn from one sample of a study of CD8+ T cells in alopecia areata. The method was immunoSEQ multiplex PCR; TCRdb's version includes in-frame clones alone and lacks a portion of them. The sample holds 180,000 or so clones, about 72% seen once. The source was CD8+ T cells sorted from blood, collected at week 0. Every receptor here comes from a human donor with alopecia areata. Both conserved end residues are part of each CDR3. D genes are given only for firm matches. The listing skips clone size in some rows; elsewhere it reads once, few, many or a size class.

-,TRBV7-9,15,TRBJ1-6,medium-sized,TGTGCCAGCAGCTTAGCGACAGACTATAATTCACCCCTCCACTTT,CASSLATDYNSPLHF
-,TRBV5-6,13,TRBJ2-7,-,TGTGCCAGCAGCTTGGGAGTCACCGGCGAGCAGTACTTC,CASSLGVTGEQYF
-,TRBV4-2,13,TRBJ1-1,-,TGTGCCAGCAGCCGGACTGACGTCATTGAAGCTTTCTTT,CASSRTDVIEAFF
-,TRBV14,15,TRBJ2-7,-,TGTGCCAGCAGCCCGGGGCCGGGGGAGGCCTACGAGCAGTACTTC,CASSPGPGEAYEQYF
TRBD1,TRBV9,12,TRBJ2-2,-,TGTGCCAGCAGGGGGGACAGCGGGGAGCTGTTTTTT,CASRGDSGELFF
TRBD2,TRBV10-3,17,TRBJ2-3,-,TGTGCCATCAGTGAGTCAAGAGGGACTAATCCCACAGATACGCAGTATTTT,CAISESRGTNPTDTQYF
-,TRBV11-2,10,TRBJ2-3,-,TGTGCCAGCCAAGGTGATACGCAGTATTTT,CASQGDTQYF
TRBD2,TRBV2,15,TRBJ2-1,-,TGTGCCAGCCTCCGACGGACTAGCGGGGGGGTGGAGCAGTTCTTC,CASLRRTSGGVEQFF
-,TRBV27,15,TRBJ2-7,-,TGTGCCAGCAACTCCTGGGCAGGGGGAGGTGGCGAGCAGTACTTC,CASNSWAGGGGEQYF
-,TRBV7-2,15,TRBJ1-5,-,TGTGCCAGCAGCTTATTGGGATATGAATATCAGCCCCAGCATTTT,CASSLLGYEYQPQHF
TRBD2,TRBV7-2,18,TRBJ2-5,-,TGTGCCAGCAGCTTGTTGGCCAGGATAGCGGGCACCTGGGGGACCCAGTACTTC,CASSLLARIAGTWGTQYF
TRBD1,TRBV5-6,16,TRBJ1-1,-,TGTGCCAGCAGCTTGGGACCACAGGGGTACGACACTGAAGCTTTCTTT,CASSLGPQGYDTEAFF
-,TRBV6-5,13,TRBJ2-3,-,TGTGCCAGCAAGGGTCAACCCACAGATACGCAGTATTTT,CASKGQPTDTQYF
-,TRBV7-9,16,TRBJ2-4,-,TGTGCCAGCAGCGATTCTGGGGGCTTAGCCAAAAACATTCAGTACTTC,CASSDSGGLAKNIQYF
-,TRBV29-1,12,TRBJ2-1,-,TGCAGCGTCAGACAGACTACTCATGAGCAGTTCTTC,CSVRQTTHEQFF
TRBD1,TRBV6-1,17,TRBJ1-2,-,TGTGCCAGCAGTGAAGAGCTGGGGACAGGGGTCTACTATGGCTACACCTTC,CASSEELGTGVYYGYTF
-,TRBV6-6,14,TRBJ1-5,-,TGTGCCAGCAGTCCCGTGCCAGTGGCTGAGCCCCAGCATTTT,CASSPVPVAEPQHF
-,TRBV5-6,11,TRBJ2-1,few,TGTGCCAGCATTCGGGGCGGTGAGCAGTTCTTC,CASIRGGEQFF
-,TRBV29-1,13,TRBJ2-7,-,TGCAGCGTGTACACAGGGACTGACTACGAGCAGTACTTC,CSVYTGTDYEQYF
-,TRBV4-1,16,TRBJ1-1,few,TGCGCCAGCAGCCAAGTGCACAGTACTATGAACACTGAAGCTTTCTTT,CASSQVHSTMNTEAFF
-,TRBV9,13,TRBJ2-7,-,TGTGCCAGCGGAGGGGGTAGCGGCTACGAGCAGTACTTC,CASGGGSGYEQYF
-,TRBV5-6,13,TRBJ1-1,-,TGTGCCAGCAGCTTAATGGGGAGGAGGGAGGCTTTCTTT,CASSLMGRREAFF
-,TRBV2,15,TRBJ1-1,few,TGTGCCAGCAGTGAACAGGGCGCCAGGAACACTGAAGCTTTCTTT,CASSEQGARNTEAFF
-,TRBV7-9,11,TRBJ2-3,-,TGTGCCAGCAGCGCCACAGATACGCAGTATTTT,CASSATDTQYF
TRBD2,TRBV18,15,TRBJ2-3,-,TGTGCCAGCTCACCTCCGACTAGCGCAGGGGATACGCAGTATTTT,CASSPPTSAGDTQYF
TRBD2,TRBV10-3,17,TRBJ2-2,-,TGTGCCATCAGGGGACTAGCGGGGGAGACGAACACCGGGGAGCTGTTTTTT,CAIRGLAGETNTGELFF
-,TRBV27,13,TRBJ2-7,-,TGTGCCAGCAGTATACCTTGGGCTGGGATACAGTACTTC,CASSIPWAGIQYF
TRBD2,TRBV15,16,TRBJ2-2,-,TGTGCCACCACCCCGGGGGCTAGCGGGGTTATCGGGGAGCTGTTTTTT,CATTPGASGVIGELFF
-,TRBV9,10,TRBJ2-1,-,TGTGCCAGCAACTCAAATGAGCAGTTCTTC,CASNSNEQFF
TRBD1,TRBV2,16,TRBJ2-3,once,TGTGCCAGCGGAGGTACCGTTGACAGGGGGCGATATACGCAGTATTTT,CASGGTVDRGRYTQYF
TRBD1,TRBV19,12,TRBJ1-5,-,TGTGCCAGTACCACAGGGGGTCAGCCCCAGCATTTT,CASTTGGQPQHF
TRBD2,TRBV19,16,TRBJ2-1,once,TGTGCCACCGCTCCCTGGGGGGGTTCCAGCTACAATGAGCAGTTCTTC,CATAPWGGSSYNEQFF
-,TRBV30,14,TRBJ2-7,-,TGTGCCTGGAGTGTCCCCGGGGGGCCTAATGAGCAGTACTTC,CAWSVPGGPNEQYF
-,TRBV4-1,15,TRBJ2-5,-,TGCGCCAGCAGCCAAGACAGAAGCTACCAAGAGACCCAGTACTTC,CASSQDRSYQETQYF
TRBD2,TRBV23-1,15,TRBJ2-5,-,TGCGCCAGCAGTCAAGATAGCGGGCCCCAAGAGACCCAGTACTTC,CASSQDSGPQETQYF
-,TRBV29-1,12,TRBJ2-1,-,TGCAGCGTTGATGGAGGGACCAATGAGCAGTTCTTC,CSVDGGTNEQFF
TRBD1,TRBV29-1,13,TRBJ2-1,few,TGCAGCGTTGCCGGACAGGGAACGTCTGAGCAGTTCTTC,CSVAGQGTSEQFF
-,TRBV6-5,16,TRBJ2-7,-,TGTGCCAGCAGTTACTCCGGTGGAGCTTCCCTCTACGAGCAGTACTTC,CASSYSGGASLYEQYF
-,TRBV6-5,13,TRBJ2-1,-,TGTGCCAGCAGTTACTCGACTTTCAGGGAGCAGTTCTTC,CASSYSTFREQFF
-,TRBV30,15,TRBJ2-2,-,TGTGCCTGGAGTGTTTGGGGTGCGAACACCGGGGAGCTGTTTTTT,CAWSVWGANTGELFF
TRBD1,TRBV29-1,16,TRBJ1-2,-,TGCAGCGTTGATCCTGTGACTGGACAGGGGGCGGGTGGCTACACCTTC,CSVDPVTGQGAGGYTF
TRBD1,TRBV27,14,TRBJ2-7,-,TGTGCCAGCAGTTTAGGGACAGGGCTCTACGAGCAGTACTTC,CASSLGTGLYEQYF
TRBD1,TRBV27,15,TRBJ2-7,once,TGTGCCAGCAGTTTATCAGGGACAGGGGGGTACGAGCAGTACTTC,CASSLSGTGGYEQYF
TRBD1,TRBV7-9,12,TRBJ1-1,-,TGTGCCAGCAGCCAGGGGGGCACTGAAGCTTTCTTT,CASSQGGTEAFF
-,TRBV4-1,15,TRBJ2-7,-,TGCGCCAGCAGCCAAGAATTTAGAGCCCTGTTGAGGCAGTACTTC,CASSQEFRALLRQYF
TRBD2,TRBV7-8,17,TRBJ2-3,-,TGTGCCAGCAGCTTAAGCCGCGGACTAGAGAGGGCAGATACGCAGTATTTT,CASSLSRGLERADTQYF
-,TRBV5-1,13,TRBJ2-1,-,TGCGCCAGCAGCTTCAACACAGGGAGGGTGCAGTTCTTC,CASSFNTGRVQFF
-,TRBV6-1,12,TRBJ1-1,-,TGTGCCAGCAGTCTGGGAAAGACTGAAGCTTTCTTT,CASSLGKTEAFF
-,TRBV7-9,13,TRBJ2-7,-,TGTGCCAGCAGCGTCGGGACCCGCTACGAGCAGTACTTC,CASSVGTRYEQYF
TRBD1,TRBV4-1,15,TRBJ2-7,-,TGCGCCAGCAGCCACGGGACAGGGGGCTCCTACGAGCAGTACTTC,CASSHGTGGSYEQYF
TRBD2,TRBV5-1,16,TRBJ2-3,-,TGCGCCAGCAGCTACTCTACTAGCGGGGCACGGGATACGCAGTATTTT,CASSYSTSGARDTQYF
-,TRBV4-1,16,TRBJ1-6,few,TGCGCCAGCAGCCAATATCACCGCGGGGGCGGTTCACCCCTCCACTTT,CASSQYHRGGGSPLHF
-,TRBV7-2,14,TRBJ1-2,few,TGTGCCAGCAGCATAGGGGTCGCTAACTATGGCTACACCTTC,CASSIGVANYGYTF
-,TRBV9,15,TRBJ1-2,-,TGTGCCAGCAGCGTAGGGGGACCTAACCCCTATGGCTACACCTTC,CASSVGGPNPYGYTF
-,TRBV11-2,13,TRBJ2-7,-,TGTGCCAGCAGCTTAGTCCTGGGAAGCGAGCAGTACTTC,CASSLVLGSEQYF
TRBD1,TRBV6-5,14,TRBJ1-5,few,TGTGCCAGCAGTTACGGTCAGGGGGGGCAGCCCCAGCATTTT,CASSYGQGGQPQHF
TRBD1,TRBV5-1,14,TRBJ1-1,-,TGCGCCAGCAGCTGGACAGGGGCTAACACTGAAGCTTTCTTT,CASSWTGANTEAFF